Reported below is one T cell receptor beta chain. Its antigen is unknown. The data belong to a study of cytomegalovirus exposure and HLA in healthy donors. Across the whole study: An analysis done earlier identified roughly 120 million unique TCR beta sequences from about 179 million T cells.

Primers for the PCR totalled 60 Vbeta and 13 Jbeta. Only in-frame clones appear in the TCRdb table, and some are missing; sequencing was by immunoSEQ multiplex PCR. The sample holds about 250,000 clones; nearly 95% are singletons and the top ten take 1.7%. Germline assignment: CDR1 SGHTA and CDR2 FQGTGA. CDR3 length: 12 amino acids. Trimming took off 5 bases at V and 4 bases at J, with 7 bases between the two ends. Overall study results and limits: TCR association rates varied by HLA locus in a later analysis, with DRB1 highest and HLA-C lowest. Earlier analysis found most TCR beta V segments productive about 90% or about 30% of the time.

Donors in the study were healthy people who gave bone marrow. The origin of this receptor is a girl aged 2 to 10 in good health and CMV-seronegative. The sequenced sample was PBMCs. The chain employs TRBV7-3 and TRBJ2-3; no clear D gene. The CDR3 DNA is TGTGCCAGCAGCCGAGGATCAGATACGCAGTATTTT. Residues: CASSRGSDTQYF.